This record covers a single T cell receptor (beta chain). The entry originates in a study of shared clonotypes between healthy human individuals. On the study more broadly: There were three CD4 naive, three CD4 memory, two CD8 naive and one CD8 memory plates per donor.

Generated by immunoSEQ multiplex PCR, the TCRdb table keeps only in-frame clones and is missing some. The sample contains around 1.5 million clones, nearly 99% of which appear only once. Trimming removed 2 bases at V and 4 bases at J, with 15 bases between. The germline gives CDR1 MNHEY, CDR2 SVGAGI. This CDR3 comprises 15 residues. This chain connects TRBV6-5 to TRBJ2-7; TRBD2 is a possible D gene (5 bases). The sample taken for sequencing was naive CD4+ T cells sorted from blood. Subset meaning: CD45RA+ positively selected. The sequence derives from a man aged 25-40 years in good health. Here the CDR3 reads CASSYGPGSAYEQYF. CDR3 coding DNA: TGTGCCAGCAGTTACGGCCCGGGATCAGCGTACGAGCAGTACTTC.